This TCR beta chain was observed in a study of memory CD4+ T cells and cytomegalovirus serostatus. V lost 2 bases and J lost 3, with 2 bases in between. The CDR3 is 12 amino acids. Germline CDR1 and CDR2: SGHAT and FQNNGV. Only in-frame clones appear in the TCRdb table, and some are missing; sequencing was by immunoSEQ multiplex PCR. The table includes about 45,000 clones, roughly three quarters detected once. The sort gate was single viable CD3+CD4+CD8-CD45RO+ cells for memory CD4+ T cells. The source is an adult in good health and CMV-seronegative. V usage is TRBV11-2 and J usage is TRBJ1-3; unclear D gene. Sequenced sample: memory CD4+ T cells from blood. The CDR3 loop is CASSLYGNTIYF. CDR3 DNA: TGTGCCAGCAGCTTATATGGAAACACCATATATTTT.